This TCR beta chain emerged from a study of blood T cell repertoires in COVID-19. The CDR3 has 13 amino acids. The V end lost 9 bases, the J end lost 5 bases, and 14 bases lay between the germline ends. CDR1 and CDR2 from the germline V gene are SNHLY and FYNNEI. Sequencing was performed with immunoSEQ multiplex PCR; in TCRdb, only in-frame clones are kept and a portion is missing. Of 200,000 to 300,000 clones in the sample, about 87% were seen once. This TCR was recovered from a middle-aged woman with acute or convalescent COVID-19. The sample consisted of peripheral blood. The V gene is TRBV2, the J gene TRBJ2-1; weak D call: TRBD1 (5 bases). The CDR3 here is CASRQSQNNEQFF. CDR3 DNA sequence: TGTGCCAGTCGACAGAGCCAAAACAATGAGCAGTTCTTC.